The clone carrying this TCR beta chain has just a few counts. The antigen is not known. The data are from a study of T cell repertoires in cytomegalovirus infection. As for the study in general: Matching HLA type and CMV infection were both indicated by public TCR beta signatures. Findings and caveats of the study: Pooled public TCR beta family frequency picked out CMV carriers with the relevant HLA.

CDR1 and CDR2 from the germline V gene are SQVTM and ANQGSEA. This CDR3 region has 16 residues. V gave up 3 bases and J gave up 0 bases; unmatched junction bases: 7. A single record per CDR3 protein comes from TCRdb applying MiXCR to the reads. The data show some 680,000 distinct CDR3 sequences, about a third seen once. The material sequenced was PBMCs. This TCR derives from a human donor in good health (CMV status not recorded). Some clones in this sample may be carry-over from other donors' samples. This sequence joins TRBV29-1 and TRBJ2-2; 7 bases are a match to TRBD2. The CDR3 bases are TGCAGCGTTGATAACGGGGGGACGGCGAACACCGGGGAGCTGTTTTTT. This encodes CSVDNGGTANTGELFF.